The 5 T cell receptor beta chains reported below all come from one sample, sequenced in a study of molecular identifiers for immune sequencing clone quantification. TCRdb re-called the PCR reads with MiXCR, one entry per CDR3 protein. Of around 65,000 distinct CDR3 sequences in the sample, approximately 18% were seen once. Material for sequencing was naive CD8+ T cells from blood, with Jurkat cell RNA spiked in. Noted subset: FACS-sorted CD8+CD4-CCR7+CD45RA+ naive T cells. The receptors derive from a human donor in good health. Some libraries in this study had Jurkat cell RNA spiked in.

The table lists this clonotype with many counts. The CDR3 is CASSQGPGGSEAFF. CDR3 bases: TGTGCCAGCAGCCAAGGACCCGGAGGGTCTGAAGCTTTCTTT. The chain joins TRBV4-2 to TRBJ1-1; D is unresolved. The germline V and J ends were trimmed by 1 base and 6 bases, with 12 bases remaining between them. This CDR3 has 14 amino acids. Germline CDR1 and CDR2: LGHNA and YNFKEQ.

The chain uses TRBV7-9 and TRBJ2-1; D unclear. Deletions cut 5 bases from V and 0 bases from J, with 11 bases between. Germline V gene sequence: CDR1 SEHNR, CDR2 FQNEAQ (reference sequence). The CDR3 consists of 15 residues. Written as DNA, the CDR3 is TGTGCCAGCAGCGCGATGGGGATCTCCTACAATGAGCAGTTCTTC. Encoded protein: CASSAMGISYNEQFF. Looking up the rest from reference TRBV7-9 and TRBJ2-1 gives the full variable domain: DTGVSQNPRHKITKRGQNVTFRCDPISEHNRLYWYRQTLGQGPEFLTYFQNEAQLEKSRLLSDRFSAERPKGSFSTLEIQRTEQGDSAMYLCASSAMGISYNEQFFGPGTRLTVL.

At least ten counts were recorded for this clonotype. This sequence joins TRBV5-1 and TRBJ2-5, with a tentative D call TRBD1 (7 bases). This CDR3 has 12 amino acids. Germline V gene data show CDR1 as SGHRS and CDR2 as YFSETQ. In DNA form, the CDR3 reads TGCTCGAGGGGGGACAGACAAGAGACCCAGTACTTC. It codes for CSRGDRQETQYF.

The sample holds many counts of this clonotype. As DNA, the CDR3 is TGTGCCAGCAGCCCCACAGTAGTATCGAGCTCCTACGAGCAGTACTTC. It encodes CASSPTVVSSSYEQYF. The rearrangement links TRBV4-2 to TRBJ2-7; D unresolved. The CDR3 spans 16 residues. The germline V and J ends were trimmed by 4 bases and 0 bases, with 16 bases remaining between them. Germline V gene data show CDR1 as LGHNA and CDR2 as YNFKEQ.

This clonotype was counted many times. The V and J genes are TRBV30 and TRBJ1-1, with unresolved D. CDR3 length equals 11 residues. Trimming shortened V by 0 bases and J by 4 bases, and 3 bases separated the two germline ends. In germline, CDR1 is GTSNPN, CDR2 SVGIG (reference sequence). CDR3 nucleotides: TGTGCCTGGAGTGTGGGCACTGAAGCTTTCTTT. This translates into CAWSVGTEAFF.